This is a list of T cell receptor beta chains from one sample in a study of shared clonotypes between healthy human individuals. Libraries were prepared by immunoSEQ multiplex PCR; TCRdb keeps only in-frame clonotypes and omits some of them. This sample carries millions of clones, around nine tenths of them seen once, and the ten largest clones take 0.13% to 0.15%. Sequencing used naive CD4+ T cells sorted from blood. The receptors stem from a young man in good health. Each CDR3 is given with its conserved first and last residue. A D gene is named only where the DNA matches it firmly. Only some rows state a clone size, as once, few, many or a class for expanded clones.

clone_size,v_call,d_call,j_call,cdr3_aa,cdr3_nt
-,TRBV15,-,TRBJ2-3,CATSRGRGTTDTQYF,TGTGCCACCAGCAGAGGCAGGGGCACCACAGATACGCAGTATTTT
-,TRBV5-1,-,TRBJ1-6,CASGTGGDNSPLHF,TGCGCCAGCGGAACTGGTGGGGATAATTCACCCCTCCACTTT
-,TRBV29-1,TRBD1,TRBJ1-2,CSVRQGYGYTF,TGCAGCGTGCGACAGGGGTATGGCTACACCTTC
-,TRBV2,TRBD2,TRBJ2-3,CASGGTSGKSTDTQYF,TGTGCCAGCGGGGGGACTAGCGGGAAGAGCACAGATACGCAGTATTTT
-,TRBV10-1,-,TRBJ2-7,CASSEEGTFAGVGEQYF,TGCGCCAGCAGTGAGGAAGGGACCTTTGCGGGTGTTGGCGAGCAGTACTTC
-,TRBV29-1,TRBD2,TRBJ2-3,CSAGGPDTQYF,TGCAGCGCGGGGGGTCCAGATACGCAGTATTTT
-,TRBV18,-,TRBJ1-3,CASSPTSSGNTIYF,TGTGCCAGCTCACCGACTAGCTCTGGAAACACCATATATTTT
-,TRBV25-1,-,TRBJ2-7,CASSGSGWNEQYF,TGTGCCAGCAGTGGGTCAGGATGGAACGAGCAGTACTTC
-,TRBV2,TRBD1,TRBJ2-6,CASRRQGRGSGANVLTF,TGTGCCAGCAGGAGACAGGGCCGGGGCTCTGGGGCCAACGTCCTGACTTTC
-,TRBV29-1,-,TRBJ2-7,CSVKGRFSYEQYF,TGCAGCGTTAAGGGCAGGTTCTCCTACGAGCAGTACTTC
-,TRBV4-2,-,TRBJ1-4,CASSQDMGVTNEKLFF,TGTGCCAGCAGCCAAGATATGGGGGTAACTAATGAAAAACTGTTTTTT
-,TRBV19,TRBD2,TRBJ2-3,CASSMFWTSGDTQYF,TGTGCCAGTAGTATGTTTTGGACTAGCGGGGATACGCAGTATTTT
-,TRBV6-1,TRBD2,TRBJ2-1,CASSAGTSGYYEQFF,TGTGCCAGCAGTGCAGGGACTAGCGGATACTATGAGCAGTTCTTC
-,TRBV23-1,TRBD1,TRBJ1-4,CASSHQDRGGEKLFF,TGCGCCAGCAGTCACCAAGACAGGGGAGGAGAAAAACTGTTTTTT
once,TRBV5-1,TRBD2,TRBJ2-2,CASSTLAGTGELFF,TGCGCCAGCAGCACATTAGCGGGGACCGGGGAGCTGTTTTTT
-,TRBV5-1,TRBD2,TRBJ2-3,CASRDRLAGTDTQYF,TGCGCCAGCAGGGATCGACTAGCGGGGACAGATACGCAGTATTTT
-,TRBV5-8,-,TRBJ1-4,CASSGHNEKLFF,TGTGCCTCTTCTGGGCATAATGAAAAACTGTTTTTT
-,TRBV6-5,TRBD1,TRBJ1-2,CATLPGAGGVYGYTF,TGTGCCACCCTTCCTGGGGCAGGGGGCGTTTATGGCTACACCTTC
-,TRBV29-1,-,TRBJ1-1,CSVKVTSNTEAFF,TGCAGCGTTAAGGTGACCTCGAACACTGAAGCTTTCTTT
once,TRBV7-3,TRBD1,TRBJ2-3,CASSSGQGSTDTQYF,TGTGCCAGCAGCTCGGGACAGGGCAGCACAGATACGCAGTATTTT
-,TRBV1,-,TRBJ2-1,CTSRSRLAAYLYNEQFF,TGCACCAGCAGGTCACGGCTAGCGGCTTACCTTTACAATGAGCAGTTCTTC
-,TRBV5-1,-,TRBJ2-5,CASTFAGASRETQYF,TGCGCCAGCACCTTTGCGGGGGCATCTCGAGAGACCCAGTACTTC
once,TRBV6-6,-,TRBJ2-7,CASRRTDEQYF,TGTGCCAGCAGGCGGACGGACGAGCAGTACTTC
-,TRBV7-2,-,TRBJ2-2,CASSLGLGGELFF,TGTGCCAGCAGCTTAGGATTAGGCGGGGAGCTGTTTTTT
-,TRBV7-2,-,TRBJ2-7,CASSFGRRRYEQYF,TGTGCCAGCAGCTTCGGTCGGCGCCGATACGAGCAGTACTTC
-,TRBV7-9,-,TRBJ2-1,CASSSLRGSNEQFF,TGTGCCAGCAGCTCCCTTCGGGGGTCCAATGAGCAGTTCTTC
-,TRBV6-1,-,TRBJ2-5,CASSEGVTQYF,TGTGCCAGCAGTGAAGGGGTGACCCAGTACTTC
-,TRBV18,TRBD2,TRBJ2-3,CASSRAAGAGITDTQYF,TGTGCCAGCTCACGAGCAGCCGGAGCGGGGATCACAGATACGCAGTATTTT